Described below is a single T cell receptor beta chain sequence and its context. This table comes from immunoSEQ multiplex PCR, and its TCRdb copy is limited to in-frame clones, with some not included. The table lists 2 million or so clones, 85% to 95% of them singletons. The data are from a study of shared clonotypes between healthy human individuals. Overall study context: Researchers assigned three CD4 naive, three CD4 memory, two CD8 naive and one CD8 memory plate to each donor.

Per germline, CDR1 KGHSH and CDR2 LQKENI. Unmatched junction bases numbered 6, after V lost 4 bases and J lost 3 bases. The CDR3 sequence is 15 residues long. The J gene is TRBJ2-7, the V gene TRBV18; 10 positions agree with TRBD1. Specimen: naive CD4+ T cells sorted from blood. Specified subset: CD45RA+ positively selected. This clonotype originated in a man aged 18 to 30 in good health. CDR3 in DNA: TGTGCCAGCTCACGGACAGGGGGGGATTACTACGAGCAGTACTTC. Protein sequence: CASSRTGGDYYEQYF. Drawing the rest from reference TRBV18 and TRBJ2-7, the complete variable domain is NAGVMQNPRHLVRRRGQEARLRCSPMKGHSHVYWYRQLPEEGLKFMVYLQKENIIDESGMPKERFSAEFPKEGPSILRIQQVVRGDSAAYFCASSRTGGDYYEQYFGPGTRLTVT.